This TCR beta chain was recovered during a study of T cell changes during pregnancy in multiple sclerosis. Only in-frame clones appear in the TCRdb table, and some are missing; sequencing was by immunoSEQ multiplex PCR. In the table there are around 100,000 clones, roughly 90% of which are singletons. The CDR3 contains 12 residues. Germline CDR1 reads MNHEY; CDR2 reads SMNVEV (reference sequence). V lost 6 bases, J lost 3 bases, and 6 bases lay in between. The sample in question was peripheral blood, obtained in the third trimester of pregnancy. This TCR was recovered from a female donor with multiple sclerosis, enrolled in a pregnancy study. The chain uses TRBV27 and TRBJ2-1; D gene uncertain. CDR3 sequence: CASRIFYNEQFF. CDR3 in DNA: TGTGCCAGCAGAATATTCTACAATGAGCAGTTCTTC.